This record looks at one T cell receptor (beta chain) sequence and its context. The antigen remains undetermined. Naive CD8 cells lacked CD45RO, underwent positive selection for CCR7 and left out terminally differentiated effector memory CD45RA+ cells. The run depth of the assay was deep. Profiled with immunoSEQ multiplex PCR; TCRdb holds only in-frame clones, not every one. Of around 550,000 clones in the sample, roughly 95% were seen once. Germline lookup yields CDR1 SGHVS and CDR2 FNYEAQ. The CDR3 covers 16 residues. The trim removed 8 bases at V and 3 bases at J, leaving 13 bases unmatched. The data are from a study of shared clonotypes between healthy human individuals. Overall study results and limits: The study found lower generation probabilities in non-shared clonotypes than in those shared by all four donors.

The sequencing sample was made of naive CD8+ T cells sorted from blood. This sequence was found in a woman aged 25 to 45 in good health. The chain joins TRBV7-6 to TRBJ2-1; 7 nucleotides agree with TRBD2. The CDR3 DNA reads TGTGCCAGCGGGGGGGGTGTAGCGGGCCTCTACAATGAGCAGTTCTTC. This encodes CASGGGVAGLYNEQFF.